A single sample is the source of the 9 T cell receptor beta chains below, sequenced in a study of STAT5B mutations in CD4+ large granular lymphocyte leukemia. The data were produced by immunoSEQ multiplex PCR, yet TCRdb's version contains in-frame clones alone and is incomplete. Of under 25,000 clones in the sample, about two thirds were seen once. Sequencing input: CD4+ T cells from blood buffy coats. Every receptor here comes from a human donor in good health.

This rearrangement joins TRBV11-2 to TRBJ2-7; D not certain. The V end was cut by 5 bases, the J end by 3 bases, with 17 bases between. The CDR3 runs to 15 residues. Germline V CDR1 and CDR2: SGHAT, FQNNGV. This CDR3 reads CASSQQSSLNYEQYF. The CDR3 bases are TGTGCCAGCAGCCAACAGAGCTCTCTTAACTACGAGCAGTACTTC. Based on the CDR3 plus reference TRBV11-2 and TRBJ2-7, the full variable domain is EAGVAQSPRYKIIEKRQSVAFWCNPISGHATLYWYQQILGQGPKLLIQFQNNGVVDDSQLPKDRFSAERLKGVDSTLKIQPAKLEDSAVYLCASSQQSSLNYEQYFGPGTRLTVT.

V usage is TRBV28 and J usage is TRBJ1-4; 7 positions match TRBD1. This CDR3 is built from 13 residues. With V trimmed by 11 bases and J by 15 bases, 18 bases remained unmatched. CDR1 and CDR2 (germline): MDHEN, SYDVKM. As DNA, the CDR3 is TGTGCCGCCACGGGACAGCCCAACCGAAGGGTGTTTTTT. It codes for CAATGQPNRRVFF.

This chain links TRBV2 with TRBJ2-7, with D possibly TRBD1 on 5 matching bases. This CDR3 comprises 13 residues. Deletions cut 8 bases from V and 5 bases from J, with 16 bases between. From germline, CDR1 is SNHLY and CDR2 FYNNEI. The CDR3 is CASGRVFGNEQYF. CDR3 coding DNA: TGTGCCAGCGGCAGGGTGTTTGGTAACGAGCAGTACTTC.

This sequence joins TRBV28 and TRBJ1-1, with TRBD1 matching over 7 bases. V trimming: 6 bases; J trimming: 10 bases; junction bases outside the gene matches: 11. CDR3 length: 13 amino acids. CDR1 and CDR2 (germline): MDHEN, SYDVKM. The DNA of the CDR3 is TGTGCCAGCAGACCACAGGGGTTTCCTGGAGCTTTCTTT. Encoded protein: CASRPQGFPGAFF.

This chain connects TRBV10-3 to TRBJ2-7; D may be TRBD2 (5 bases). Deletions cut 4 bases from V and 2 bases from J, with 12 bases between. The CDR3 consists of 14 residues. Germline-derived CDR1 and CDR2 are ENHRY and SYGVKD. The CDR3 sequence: CAISGESGTYEQYF. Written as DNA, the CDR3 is TGTGCCATCAGTGGCGAATCGGGGACCTACGAGCAGTACTTC.

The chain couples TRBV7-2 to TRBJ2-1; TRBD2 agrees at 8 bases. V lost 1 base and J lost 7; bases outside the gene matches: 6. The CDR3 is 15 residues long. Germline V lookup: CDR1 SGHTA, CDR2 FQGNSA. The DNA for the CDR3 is TGTGCCAGCAGCTTAGAGGGACTAGTCGGTAATGAGCAGTTCTTC. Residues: CASSLEGLVGNEQFF.

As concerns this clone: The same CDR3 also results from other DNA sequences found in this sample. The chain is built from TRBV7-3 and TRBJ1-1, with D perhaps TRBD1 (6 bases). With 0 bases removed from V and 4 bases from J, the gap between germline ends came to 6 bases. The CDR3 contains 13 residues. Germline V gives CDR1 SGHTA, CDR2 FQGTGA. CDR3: CASSLTGGTEAFF. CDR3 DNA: TGTGCCAGCAGCTTAACAGGGGGCACTGAAGCTTTCTTT.

The CDR3 loop reads CASSLGDITDTQYF. The CDR3 coding sequence is TGCGCCAGCAGCTTGGGGGATATCACAGATACGCAGTATTTT. The chain has TRBV5-1 and TRBJ2-3; D gene unclear. Trimming pared 0 bases from V and 2 bases from J, leaving 7 bases between. This CDR3 spans 14 amino acids. Germline V gene sequence: CDR1 SGHRS, CDR2 YFSETQ.

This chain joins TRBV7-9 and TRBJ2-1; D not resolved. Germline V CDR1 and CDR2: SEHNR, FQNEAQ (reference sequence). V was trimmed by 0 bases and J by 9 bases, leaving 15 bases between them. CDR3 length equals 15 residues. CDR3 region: CASSLAAVLSSEQFF. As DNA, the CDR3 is TGTGCCAGCAGCTTAGCGGCGGTCTTGTCTAGTGAGCAGTTCTTC.